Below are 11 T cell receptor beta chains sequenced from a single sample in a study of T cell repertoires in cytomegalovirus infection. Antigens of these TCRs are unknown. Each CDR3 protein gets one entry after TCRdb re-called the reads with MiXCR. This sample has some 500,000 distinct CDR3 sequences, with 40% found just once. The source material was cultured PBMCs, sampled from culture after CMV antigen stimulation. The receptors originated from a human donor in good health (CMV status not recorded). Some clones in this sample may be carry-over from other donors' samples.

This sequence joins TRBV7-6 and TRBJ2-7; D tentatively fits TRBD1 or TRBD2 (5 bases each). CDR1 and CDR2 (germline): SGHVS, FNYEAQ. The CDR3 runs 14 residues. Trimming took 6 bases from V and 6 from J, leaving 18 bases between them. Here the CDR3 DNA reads TGTGCCAGCAGTTGGGGGACGCCGGAGGTCGAGCAGTACTTC. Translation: CASSWGTPEVEQYF.

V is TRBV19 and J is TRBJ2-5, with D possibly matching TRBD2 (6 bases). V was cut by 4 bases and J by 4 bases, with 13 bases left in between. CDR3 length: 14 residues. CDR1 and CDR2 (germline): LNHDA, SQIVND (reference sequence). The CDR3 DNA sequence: TGTGCCAGTAGTACCCGGAGGGGTGGAGAGACCCAGTACTTC. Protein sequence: CASSTRRGGETQYF.

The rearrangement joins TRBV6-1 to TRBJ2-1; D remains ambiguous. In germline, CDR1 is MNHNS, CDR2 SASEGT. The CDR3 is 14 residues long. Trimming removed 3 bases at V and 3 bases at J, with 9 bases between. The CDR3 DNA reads TGTGCCAGCAGTGACACTAATCTCTACAATGAGCAGTTCTTC. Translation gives CASSDTNLYNEQFF.

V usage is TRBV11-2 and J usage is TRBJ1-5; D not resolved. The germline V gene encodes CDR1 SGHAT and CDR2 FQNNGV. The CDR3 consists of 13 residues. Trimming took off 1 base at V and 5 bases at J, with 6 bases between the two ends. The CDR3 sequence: CASSLALYQPQHF. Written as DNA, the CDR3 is TGTGCCAGCAGCTTAGCCCTCTATCAGCCCCAGCATTTT.

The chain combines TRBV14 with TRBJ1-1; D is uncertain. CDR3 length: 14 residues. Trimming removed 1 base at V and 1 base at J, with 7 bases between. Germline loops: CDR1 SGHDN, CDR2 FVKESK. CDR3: CASSQVSWNTEAFF. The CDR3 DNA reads TGTGCCAGCAGCCAAGTATCGTGGAACACTGAAGCTTTCTTT. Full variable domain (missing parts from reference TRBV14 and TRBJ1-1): EAGVTQFPSHSVIEKGQTVTLRCDPISGHDNLYWYRRVMGKEIKFLLHFVKESKQDESGMPNNRFLAERTGGTYSTLKVQPAELEDSGVYFCASSQVSWNTEAFFGQGTRLTVV.

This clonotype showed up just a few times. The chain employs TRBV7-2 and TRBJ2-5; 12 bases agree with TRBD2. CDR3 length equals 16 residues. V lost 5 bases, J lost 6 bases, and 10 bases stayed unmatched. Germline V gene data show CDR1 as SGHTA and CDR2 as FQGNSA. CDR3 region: CASSAQGLAGWKTQYF. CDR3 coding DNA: TGTGCCAGCAGCGCCCAGGGACTAGCGGGCTGGAAGACCCAGTACTTC. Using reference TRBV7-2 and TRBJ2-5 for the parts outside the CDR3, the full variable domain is GAGVSQSPSNKVTEKGKDVELRCDPISGHTALYWYRQSLGQGLEFLIYFQGNSAPDKSGLPSDRFSAERTGGSVSTLTIQRTQQEDSAVYLCASSAQGLAGWKTQYFGPGTRLLVL.

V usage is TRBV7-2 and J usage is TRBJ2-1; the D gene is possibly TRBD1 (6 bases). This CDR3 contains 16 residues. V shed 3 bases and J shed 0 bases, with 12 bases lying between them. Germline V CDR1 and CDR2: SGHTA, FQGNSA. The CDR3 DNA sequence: TGTGCCAGCAGCTTGGCCCCGGGACACTCCTACAATGAGCAGTTCTTC. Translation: CASSLAPGHSYNEQFF. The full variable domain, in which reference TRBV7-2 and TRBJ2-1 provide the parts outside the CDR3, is GAGVSQSPSNKVTEKGKDVELRCDPISGHTALYWYRQSLGQGLEFLIYFQGNSAPDKSGLPSDRFSAERTGGSVSTLTIQRTQQEDSAVYLCASSLAPGHSYNEQFFGPGTRLTVL.

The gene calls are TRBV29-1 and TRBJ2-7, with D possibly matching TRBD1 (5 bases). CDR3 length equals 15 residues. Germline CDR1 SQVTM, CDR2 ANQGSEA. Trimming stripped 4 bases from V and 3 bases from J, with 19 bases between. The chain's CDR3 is CSVVSFQPGLYEQYF. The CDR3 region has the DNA TGCAGCGTTGTCTCATTCCAGCCAGGGCTCTACGAGCAGTACTTC.

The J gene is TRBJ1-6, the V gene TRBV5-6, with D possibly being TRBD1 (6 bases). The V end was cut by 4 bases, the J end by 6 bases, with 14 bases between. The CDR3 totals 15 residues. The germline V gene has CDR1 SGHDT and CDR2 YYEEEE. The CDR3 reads CASSQRTASNSPLHF. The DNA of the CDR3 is TGTGCCAGCAGCCAGCGGACAGCATCTAATTCACCCCTCCACTTT.

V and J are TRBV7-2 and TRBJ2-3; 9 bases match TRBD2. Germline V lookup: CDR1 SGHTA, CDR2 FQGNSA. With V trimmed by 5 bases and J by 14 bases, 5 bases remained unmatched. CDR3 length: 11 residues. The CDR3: CASSRGGAWYF. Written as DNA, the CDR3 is TGTGCCAGCAGCCGCGGGGGGGCATGGTATTTT.

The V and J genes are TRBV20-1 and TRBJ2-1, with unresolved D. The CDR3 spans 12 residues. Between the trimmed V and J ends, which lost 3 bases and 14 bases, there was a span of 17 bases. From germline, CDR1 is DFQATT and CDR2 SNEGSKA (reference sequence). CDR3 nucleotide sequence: TGCAGTGCTAGTGACGGGCTAAGGTTGGAGTTCTTC. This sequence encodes CSASDGLRLEFF.